The 14 T cell receptor beta chains below come from one sample, sequenced in a study of tumor-infiltrating lymphocytes in primary liver carcinoma. cDNA specific to TCR beta was made from 500 ng of total RNA, with a constant-region primer employed for priming. Three nested multiplex PCR rounds, a slightly modified ARM-PCR method, built the TCR beta libraries. Each of the first two PCR rounds ran roughly 9 cycles with TRBV1-TRBV30 forward and C-beta reverse primers. TCRdb re-called the multiplex PCR reads with MiXCR, one entry per CDR3 protein. The sample contains around 25,000 distinct CDR3 sequences, around 78% of which appear only once. Scientists recovered RNA and DNA together from roughly 20-30 mg of unsorted bulk tissue. Sequencing input: liver tumor tissue from sampling region 3. Sample subset: tumor region T3, left-lateral pole. The receptors here all came from a man in his forties with primary liver carcinoma and hepatitis B virus infection.

Comments on this clonotype: This CDR3 is missing its conserved last phenylalanine or tryptophan, likely due to a read error. This chain joins TRBV5-1 and TRBJ2-3, with 7 nucleotides matching TRBD1. The germline V gene has CDR1 SGHRS and CDR2 YFSETQ. The CDR3 sequence is 15 residues long. Here the CDR3 reads CASSLTGLTPDSQYC. As DNA, the CDR3 is TGCGCCAGCAGTCTGACAGGGTTGACGCCAGATTCGCAGTATTGT.

This clonotype showed up just a few times. V and J are TRBV12-3 or TRBV12-4 and TRBJ2-7, with TRBD1 matching 11 bases. Germline trimming cut 10 bases from V and 4 bases from J; bases unmatched to any gene: 12. This CDR3 is built from 15 residues. CDR3 region: CANTLGQGANYEQYF. CDR3 nucleotides: TGTGCCAACACTTTAGGACAGGGGGCCAATTACGAGCAGTACTTC.

Comment on this clonotype: As the CDR3 is not closed by the conserved phenylalanine or tryptophan, this likely results from a read error. The chain joins TRBV6-2 or TRBV6-3 to TRBJ2-1, with no clear D. The germline gives CDR1 MNHEY, CDR2 SVGEGT. The CDR3 runs 14 residues. The CDR3 nucleotides are TGTGCCAGTAGTTACGGACCTTATAGCAGGGAGCAGTTCTCC. Amino acids: CASSYGPYSREQFS.

The chain combines TRBV4-1 with TRBJ2-1; D is undetermined. Deletions cut 5 bases from V and 5 bases from J, with 16 bases between. CDR3 length equals 15 residues. Germline-derived CDR1 and CDR2 are MGHRA and YSYEKL. CDR3 loop: CASSSLSSNNNEQFF. Here the CDR3 DNA reads TGCGCCAGCAGCTCGCTCAGTAGCAACAACAATGAGCAGTTCTTC.

As regards this clonotype: A much larger clonotype is one base distant, so this may be a read error. The genes are TRBV5-1 and TRBJ2-1, with a weak D call TRBD2 (6 bases). The length of the CDR3 is 13 residues. CDR1 and CDR2 (germline): SGHRS, YFSETQ. V lost 8 bases, J lost 15 bases, and 24 bases lay in between. DNA for the CDR3: TGCGCCAGAAATAGTCGGGAGTGGCGACTGAGGTTCTTC. Translated: CARNSREWRLRFF. The full variable domain, rest sourced from reference TRBV5-1 and TRBJ2-1, is KAGVTQTPRYLIKTRGQQVTLSCSPISGHRSVSWYQQTPGQGLQFLFEYFSETQRNKGNFPGRFSGRQFSNSRSEMNVSTLELGDSALYLCARNSREWRLRFFGPGTRLTVL.

As regards this clonotype: As the CDR3 is not closed by the conserved phenylalanine or tryptophan, this likely results from a read error. The CDR3 sequence: CASSLGAVDWGDTQYS. DNA for the CDR3: TGCGCCAGCAGCTTGGGAGCGGTGGATTGGGGAGATACACAGTATTCT. This chain links TRBV5-1 with TRBJ2-3; maybe TRBD2 (5 bases). The CDR3 extends over 16 amino acids. Germline CDR1 is SGHRS and CDR2 is YFSETQ.

This chain connects TRBV12-3 or TRBV12-4 to TRBJ2-7; tentative D call: TRBD2 (5 bases). V gave up 2 bases and J gave up 12 bases, with 26 bases separating them. There are 16 residues in the CDR3. The DNA for the CDR3 is TGTGCCAGCAGTTTAATAGGCTCCGGTAGGTCCTACGAGGGGTACTTC. The encoded protein is CASSLIGSGRSYEGYF.

The rearrangement uses TRBV6-2 or TRBV6-3 and TRBJ2-7; D is unresolved. The ends were cut back, 7 bases at V and 5 bases at J, with 18 bases in the middle. The CDR3 spans 14 residues. The germline V gene has CDR1 MNHEY and CDR2 SVGEGT. CDR3 sequence: CASKETCGRDEQYF. The CDR3 DNA is TGTGCCAGCAAAGAAACTTGCGGAAGGGACGAGCAGTACTTC.

Concerning this clonotype itself: A read error may account for a junction end that differs from germline. V and J are TRBV5-1 and TRBJ2-6, with 8 bases fitting TRBD1. CDR3 length: 17 residues. Germline CDR1 reads SGHRS; CDR2 reads YFSETQ. The CDR3 DNA follows: TGCGCCAGCAGCTTGGTCGGACAGGGAGGTAGGGCCAACGTCATGACTTTC. Translating gives CASSLVGQGGRANVMTF.

In the case of this clonotype: This likely comes from a read error, as the CDR3 has no conserved phenylalanine or tryptophan at its end. This sequence joins TRBV11-2 and TRBJ2-7; 9 positions match TRBD1. Germline V lookup: CDR1 SGHAT, CDR2 FQNNGV. The CDR3 spans 16 residues. Trimming at V came to 4 bases and at J to 5 bases, leaving 12 bases not matched to a gene. The CDR3 reads CASSSIQGAIPNEQYY. The CDR3 coding sequence is TGTGCCAGCAGCTCCATACAGGGGGCCATACCTAACGAGCAGTACTAC.

With regard to this clonotype: The CDR3 ends on some other residue instead of the conserved phenylalanine or tryptophan, so this is likely a read error. The DNA is omitted, as the CDR3 cannot be located on it reliably, and the CDR3 follows TCRdb's listing. The chain is built from TRBV5-6 and TRBJ2-7; TRBD2 reflects the table's D call only, with no check against the DNA. Ends included, the CDR3 has 15 residues. Germline assignment: CDR1 SGHDT and CDR2 YYEEEE. CDR3 sequence reads: CASSFMASGTYEQYL.

By sample share, this clonotype is medium-sized. V and J are TRBV4-3 and TRBJ2-7, with TRBD2 matching 8 bases. Germline CDR1 reads LGHNA; CDR2 reads YSLEER. Losses at the gene ends were 4 bases for V and 1 base for J; bases not matched to a gene: 9. There are 16 residues in the CDR3. CDR3 in amino acids: CASSPELAVASYEQYF. The CDR3 DNA follows: TGCGCCAGCAGCCCGGAACTAGCGGTCGCATCCTACGAGCAGTACTTC.

Regarding this clonotype: A read error may account for a junction end that differs from germline. V and J are TRBV6-1 and TRBJ2-3; weak D call: TRBD1 (6 bases). The germline V gene encodes CDR1 MNHNS and CDR2 SASEGT. The CDR3 totals 12 residues. The DNA for the CDR3 is TGCGCCGCAGGGGAGCTCGCAGATACGCAGTACTTT. Its protein product is CAAGELADTQYF.

The genes are TRBV20-1 and TRBJ2-1, with 13 bases lining up with TRBD2. This CDR3 comprises 14 residues. Germline trimming cut 1 base from V and 9 bases from J; bases unmatched to any gene: 3. Germline CDR1 and CDR2: DFQATT and SNEGSKA (reference sequence). The CDR3 reads CSARGTSGRLEQFF. The CDR3 nucleotides read TGCAGTGCTAGAGGGACTAGCGGGAGACTTGAGCAGTTCTTC.